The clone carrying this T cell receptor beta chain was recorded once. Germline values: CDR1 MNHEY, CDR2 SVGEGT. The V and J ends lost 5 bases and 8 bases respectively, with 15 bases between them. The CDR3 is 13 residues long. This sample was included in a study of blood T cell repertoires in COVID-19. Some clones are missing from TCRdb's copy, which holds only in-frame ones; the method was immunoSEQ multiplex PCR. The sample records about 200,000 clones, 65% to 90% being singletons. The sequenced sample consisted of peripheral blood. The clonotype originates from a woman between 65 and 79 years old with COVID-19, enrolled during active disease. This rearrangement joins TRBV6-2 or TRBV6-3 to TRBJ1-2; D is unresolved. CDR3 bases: TGTGCCAGCAGTAAAAATCCGGGGAACGGCTACACCTTC. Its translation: CASSKNPGNGYTF.